The rows below give T cell receptor beta chains drawn from one sample of a study of untreated major depressive disorder. The assay was immunoSEQ multiplex PCR, and TCRdb's table has in-frame clones only and misses some. Of 23,000 or so clones in the sample, around 93% are singletons; the top ten hold over 0.6%. The source material was CD4+ T cells from PBMCs. These receptors were taken from a woman between 25 and 40 years old with major depressive disorder. CDR3s leave out the opening cysteine and the closing phenylalanine or tryptophan. Each record gives: V gene, clone size, J gene, CDR3 protein. Clone size is not always given. Where it is, it says once, few, many or a class for expanded clones.

V: TRBV18; size: NA; J: TRBJ1-4; CDR3: ASSRTGVNEKLF
V: TRBV19; size: NA; J: TRBJ2-5; CDR3: ASSTYYRGQETQY
V: TRBV4-1; size: NA; J: TRBJ1-3; CDR3: ASSQNRDSGNTIY
V: TRBV5-1; size: NA; J: TRBJ2-7; CDR3: ASSQDGGQRQY
V: TRBV5-1; size: NA; J: TRBJ1-1; CDR3: ASRDGPKAF
V: TRBV15; size: once; J: TRBJ2-3; CDR3: ATSRVRGTDTQY
V: TRBV27; size: NA; J: TRBJ2-5; CDR3: ATSSGGRETQY
V: TRBV7-2; size: NA; J: TRBJ2-7; CDR3: ASSLRVRTSDEQY
V: TRBV11-2; size: NA; J: TRBJ2-1; CDR3: ASSSGLATYNEQF
V: TRBV7-8; size: NA; J: TRBJ2-1; CDR3: ASSLAGDNEQF
V: TRBV11-3; size: NA; J: TRBJ2-1; CDR3: ASSFIAYNEQF
V: TRBV4-3; size: NA; J: TRBJ2-1; CDR3: ASSQVFGQNYNEQF
V: TRBV19; size: few; J: TRBJ2-1; CDR3: ASSLPNGREQF
V: TRBV18; size: NA; J: TRBJ2-1; CDR3: ASSPAPPASYNEQF
V: TRBV11-3; size: NA; J: TRBJ2-1; CDR3: ASSLDHLAYNEQF
V: TRBV7-9; size: NA; J: TRBJ1-2; CDR3: ASRRSLTGDGYT
V: TRBV7-2; size: NA; J: TRBJ1-6; CDR3: ASSLVYGQGSWGSPLH
V: TRBV9; size: NA; J: TRBJ2-1; CDR3: ASSVAGLSYNEQF
V: TRBV28; size: NA; J: TRBJ2-7; CDR3: ASRWPGQGTKEQY
V: TRBV6-5; size: NA; J: TRBJ1-1; CDR3: ASSPRTGLFQAF
V: TRBV27; size: NA; J: TRBJ2-3; CDR3: ASSLLVGGAEDTQY
V: TRBV10-3; size: NA; J: TRBJ1-2; CDR3: AINRGRFVGGYT
V: TRBV6-1; size: NA; J: TRBJ2-1; CDR3: ASSKPNPPSQF
V: TRBV7-8; size: once; J: TRBJ2-7; CDR3: ASSPPGTYEQY
V: TRBV9; size: NA; J: TRBJ2-2; CDR3: ASSVYTGELF
V: TRBV11-3; size: NA; J: TRBJ2-1; CDR3: ASTSSGRARGEQF
V: TRBV27; size: NA; J: TRBJ2-5; CDR3: ASSRPWETQY
V: TRBV27; size: NA; J: TRBJ2-7; CDR3: ASSTIAGVGYEQY
V: TRBV7-2; size: NA; J: TRBJ1-2; CDR3: ASSIGQTETNYGYT